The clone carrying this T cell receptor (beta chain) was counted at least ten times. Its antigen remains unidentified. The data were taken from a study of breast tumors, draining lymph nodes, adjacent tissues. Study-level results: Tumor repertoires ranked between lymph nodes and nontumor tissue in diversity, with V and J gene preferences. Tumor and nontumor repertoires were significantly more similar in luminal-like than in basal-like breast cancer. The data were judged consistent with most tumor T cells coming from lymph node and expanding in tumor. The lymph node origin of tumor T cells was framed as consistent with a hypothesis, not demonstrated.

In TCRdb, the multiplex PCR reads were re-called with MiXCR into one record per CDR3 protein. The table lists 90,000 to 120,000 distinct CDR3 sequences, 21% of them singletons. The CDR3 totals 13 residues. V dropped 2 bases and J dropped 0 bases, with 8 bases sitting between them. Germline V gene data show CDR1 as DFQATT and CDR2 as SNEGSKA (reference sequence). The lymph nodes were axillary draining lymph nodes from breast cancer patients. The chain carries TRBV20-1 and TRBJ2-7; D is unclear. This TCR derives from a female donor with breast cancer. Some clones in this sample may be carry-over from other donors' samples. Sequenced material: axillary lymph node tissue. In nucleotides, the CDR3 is TGCAGTGCTAGACTTCCGAGCTCCTACGAGCAGTACTTC. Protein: CSARLPSSYEQYF.